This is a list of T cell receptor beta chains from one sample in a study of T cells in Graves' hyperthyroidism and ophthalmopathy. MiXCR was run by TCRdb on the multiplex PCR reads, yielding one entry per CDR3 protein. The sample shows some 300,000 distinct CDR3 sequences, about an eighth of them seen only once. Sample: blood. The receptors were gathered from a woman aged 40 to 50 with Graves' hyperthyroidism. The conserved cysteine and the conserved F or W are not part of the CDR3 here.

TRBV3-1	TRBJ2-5	ASSQEATGRQTQY
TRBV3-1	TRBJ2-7	ASSQTWLAGDYEQY
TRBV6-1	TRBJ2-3	ASRLGLAGGGDTQY
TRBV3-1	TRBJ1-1	ASSQDEGANTEAF
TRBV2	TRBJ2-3	ASSEQWASTDTQY
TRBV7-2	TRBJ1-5	ASSSNNQPQH
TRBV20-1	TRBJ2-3	SAKEVMSTDTQY
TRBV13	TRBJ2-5	ASSWGLAGRDETQY
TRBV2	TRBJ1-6	ASSAGGFYNSPLH
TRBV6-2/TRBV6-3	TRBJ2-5	ASSRAGLETQY
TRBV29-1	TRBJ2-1	SVEDRLAGENEQF
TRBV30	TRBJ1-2	AWSGGGNGYT
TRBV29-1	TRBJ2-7	SPGSERSSYEQY
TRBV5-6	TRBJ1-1	ASSFGTPNTEAF
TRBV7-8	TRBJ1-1	ASSYTNLENTEAF
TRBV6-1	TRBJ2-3	ASSHRVQQY
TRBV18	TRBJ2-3	ASSPGVEEDTQY
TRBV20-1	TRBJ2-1	SAREGGHEQF
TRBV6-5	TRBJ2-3	ASSYGTGGADTQY
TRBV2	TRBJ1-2	ASSRARDYGYT
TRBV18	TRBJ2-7	ASSPPFGEQY